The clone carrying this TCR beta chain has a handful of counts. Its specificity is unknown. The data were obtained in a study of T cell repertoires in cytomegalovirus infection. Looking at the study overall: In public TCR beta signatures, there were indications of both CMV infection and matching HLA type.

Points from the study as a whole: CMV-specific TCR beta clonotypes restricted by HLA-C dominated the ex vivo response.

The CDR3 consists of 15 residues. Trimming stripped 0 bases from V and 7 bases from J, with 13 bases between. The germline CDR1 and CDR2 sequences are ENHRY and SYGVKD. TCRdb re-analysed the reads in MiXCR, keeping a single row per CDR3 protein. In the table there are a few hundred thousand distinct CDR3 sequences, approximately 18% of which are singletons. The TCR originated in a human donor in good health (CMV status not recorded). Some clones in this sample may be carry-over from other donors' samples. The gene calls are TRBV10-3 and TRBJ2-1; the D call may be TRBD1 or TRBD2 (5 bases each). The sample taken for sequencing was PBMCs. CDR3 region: CAISESLGWGNEQFF. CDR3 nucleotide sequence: TGTGCCATCAGTGAGTCGCTGGGCTGGGGGAATGAGCAGTTCTTC.